The present T cell receptor (beta chain) was sequenced within a study of blood T cells in healthy people across ages. Alongside a J-beta primer mix, a sample-barcoded 5' primer served in a second PCR lasting roughly 7 to 11 cycles. In TCRdb, the 5' RACE reads were re-called with MiXCR into one record per CDR3 protein. The repertoire holds 1.5 million to 2 million distinct CDR3 sequences, around 36% seen once, with 10% to 12% in the top ten. Germline V gene sequence: CDR1 SGHAT, CDR2 FQNNGV. This CDR3 contains 15 residues. Between the trimmed V and J ends, which lost 0 bases and 0 bases, there was a span of 8 bases.

Input material: blood. The genes are TRBV11-2 and TRBJ1-1; no definite D call. The clonotype originates from a woman aged 25 to 39 in good health. The CDR3 region has the DNA TGTGCCAGCAGCTTAGAACCAGATATGAACACTGAAGCTTTCTTT. This codes for CASSLEPDMNTEAFF.